The following is a T cell receptor beta chain sequence with its context. Its target is not known. This entry belongs to a study of cytomegalovirus exposure and HLA in healthy donors. As for the study in general: T cells numbering around 180 million yielded fewer than 140 million unique TCR beta sequences in an earlier analysis. Clustering assigned around 77% of the approximately 370 genotyped donors to the Caucasian-associated ancestry cluster. Study outcomes and limitations: Productive rates of about 90% or about 30% were seen for most TCR beta V segments in an earlier analysis. The only immune exposure information that was available was CMV serostatus.

The PCR employed 60 Vbeta primers together with 13 Jbeta primers. Method: immunoSEQ multiplex PCR; TCRdb's copy keeps in-frame clones and lacks some. The repertoire consists of about 110,000 clones, with approximately 76% occurring once and the leading ten covering around 7.7%. The germline V gene has CDR1 MNHNS and CDR2 SASEGT. Deletions cut 8 bases from V and 0 bases from J, with 14 bases between. The CDR3 is 15 amino acids. Sequenced sample: PBMCs. The receptor comes from a man aged 35 to 55 in good health and CMV-seronegative. The chain carries TRBV6-1 and TRBJ1-5, with D possibly matching TRBD1 (6 bases). The CDR3 sequence is CASQGQAYSNQPQHF. The DNA for the CDR3 is TGTGCCAGCCAGGGGCAGGCTTATAGCAATCAGCCCCAGCATTTT.